The rows below give T cell receptor beta chains drawn from one sample of a study of T cells after yellow fever vaccination. TCRdb reanalysed the 5' RACE reads using MiXCR and keeps one entry per CDR3 protein. The repertoire includes hundreds of thousands of distinct CDR3 sequences, roughly 21% of them detected once, and roughly an eighth sits in the top ten. The specimen comprised PBMCs, sampled 15 days after the yellow fever booster vaccination. These receptors were collected from a man aged 30 to 45 who received the YFV17D yellow fever vaccine. CDR3s include the opening cysteine and the closing phenylalanine or tryptophan. The D gene is left open where the match is weak. The size entry is marked missing in some rows and otherwise reads once, few, many or a size class.

j_call: TRBJ2-7; clone_size: .; d_call: .; v_call: TRBV6-1; cdr3_nt: TGTGCCAGCAAGGGAGCTGATCCCGGCTACGAGCAGTACTTC; cdr3_aa: CASKGADPGYEQYF
j_call: TRBJ2-1; clone_size: few; d_call: .; v_call: TRBV9; cdr3_nt: TGTGCCAGCACCGTCTGGAGGGAGCTCGACAATGAGCAGTTCTTC; cdr3_aa: CASTVWRELDNEQFF
j_call: TRBJ2-1; clone_size: .; d_call: TRBD1; v_call: TRBV5-1; cdr3_nt: TGCGCCAGCAGCTTGGGTTTCCTGGGACAGGGGGCGGCCACTGAGCAGTTCTTC; cdr3_aa: CASSLGFLGQGAATEQFF
j_call: TRBJ2-1; clone_size: .; d_call: .; v_call: TRBV2; cdr3_nt: TGTGCCAGCAGTGTAAGGACGCGCAACAATGAGCAGTTCTTC; cdr3_aa: CASSVRTRNNEQFF
j_call: TRBJ1-2; clone_size: few; d_call: .; v_call: TRBV7-2; cdr3_nt: TGTGCCAGCAGCTCCCGGGCTCAATATGGCTACACCTTC; cdr3_aa: CASSSRAQYGYTF
j_call: TRBJ2-1; clone_size: .; d_call: TRBD2; v_call: TRBV18; cdr3_nt: TGTGCCAGCTCACCGGTAGCGGGAGCGGACAATGAGCAGTTCTTC; cdr3_aa: CASSPVAGADNEQFF
j_call: TRBJ2-7; clone_size: few; d_call: .; v_call: TRBV20-1; cdr3_nt: TGCAGTGCTAGAGAGGGACACCCACCCTACGAGCAGTACTTC; cdr3_aa: CSAREGHPPYEQYF
j_call: TRBJ2-7; clone_size: .; d_call: TRBD2; v_call: TRBV6-5; cdr3_nt: TGTGCCAGCAGTTCCATCGGACTAGCGGGAGGGAACGAGCAGTACTTC; cdr3_aa: CASSSIGLAGGNEQYF
j_call: TRBJ2-7; clone_size: few; d_call: TRBD2; v_call: TRBV6-5; cdr3_nt: TGTGCCAGCAGTTACAGGGGACTAGAGGACCTTTACGAGCAGTACTTC; cdr3_aa: CASSYRGLEDLYEQYF
j_call: TRBJ2-5; clone_size: few; d_call: .; v_call: TRBV20-1; cdr3_nt: TGCAGTGCTAGGTCCCTACCTGATGAGACCCAGTACTTC; cdr3_aa: CSARSLPDETQYF